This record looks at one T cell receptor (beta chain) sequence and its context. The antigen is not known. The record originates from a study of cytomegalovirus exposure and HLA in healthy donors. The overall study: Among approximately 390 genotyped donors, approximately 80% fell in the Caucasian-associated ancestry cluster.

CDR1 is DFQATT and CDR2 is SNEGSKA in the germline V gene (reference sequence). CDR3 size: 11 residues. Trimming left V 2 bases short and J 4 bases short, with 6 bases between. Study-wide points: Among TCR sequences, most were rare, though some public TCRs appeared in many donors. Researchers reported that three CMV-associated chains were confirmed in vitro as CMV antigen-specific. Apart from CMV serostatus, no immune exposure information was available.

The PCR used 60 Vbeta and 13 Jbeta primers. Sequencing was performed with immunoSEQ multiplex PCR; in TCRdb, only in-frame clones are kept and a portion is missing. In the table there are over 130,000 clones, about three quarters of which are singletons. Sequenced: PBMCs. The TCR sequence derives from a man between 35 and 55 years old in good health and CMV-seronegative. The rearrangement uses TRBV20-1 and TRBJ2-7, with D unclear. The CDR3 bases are TGCAGTGCTAGACTCGAGTACGAGCAGTACTTC. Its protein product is CSARLEYEQYF.